This T cell receptor (beta chain) was sequenced for a study of CD8+ T cells in alopecia areata. Notes on the study in general: Patients displayed less clarity in TCR sharing than mice, a finding possibly related to HLA. Relative to normal scalp, lesional scalp, especially alopecia totalis/universalis, showed higher clonality. For patients receiving tofacitinib, scalp clonality and expanded CD8+ clones among the top 100 significantly decreased.

The germline V gene has CDR1 SQVTM and CDR2 ANQGSEA. The V segment lost 0 bases and the J segment 8 bases; nucleotides outside the gene matches: 11. There are 15 residues in the CDR3. The treatment denotes: oral pan-JAK inhibitor, 5-10 mg twice daily. Peripheral blood, together with lesional scalp punch biopsies, was collected from alopecia areata patients. This clone was counted only a few times. Its antigen is still unknown. Sequencing used cDNA as its template, made by extracting RNA and reverse transcribing it. TCRdb's table, derived via immunoSEQ multiplex PCR, lists solely in-frame clones and lacks some. The sample yields about 200,000 clones, roughly 66% seen once.

The sequence was obtained from a human donor with alopecia areata. V is TRBV29-1 and J is TRBJ1-2; 8 positions agree with TRBD1. This specimen consisted of CD4+ T cells sorted from blood, obtained at week 24, from a patient treated with tofacitinib. CDR3 sequence reads: CSVEDPRQDRAGYTF. The CDR3 nucleotides read TGCAGCGTTGAAGATCCTCGCCAGGACAGGGCCGGCTACACCTTC.